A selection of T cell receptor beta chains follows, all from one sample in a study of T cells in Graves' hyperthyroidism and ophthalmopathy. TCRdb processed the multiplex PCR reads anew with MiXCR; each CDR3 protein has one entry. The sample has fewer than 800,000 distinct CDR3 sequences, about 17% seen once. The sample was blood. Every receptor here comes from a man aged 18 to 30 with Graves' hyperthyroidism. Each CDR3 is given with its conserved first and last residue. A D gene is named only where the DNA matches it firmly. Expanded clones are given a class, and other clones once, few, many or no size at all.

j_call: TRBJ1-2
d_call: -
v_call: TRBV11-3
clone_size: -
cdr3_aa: CASSPAAGAYGYTF
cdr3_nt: TGTGCCAGCAGCCCCGCGGCAGGGGCTTATGGCTACACCTTC

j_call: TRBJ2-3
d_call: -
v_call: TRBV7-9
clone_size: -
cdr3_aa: CASSLWTGVTDTQYF
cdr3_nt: TGTGCCAGCAGCTTATGGACGGGAGTCACAGATACGCAGTATTTT

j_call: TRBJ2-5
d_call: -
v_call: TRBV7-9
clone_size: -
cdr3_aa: CASSLGGGVETQYF
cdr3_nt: TGTGCCAGCAGCTTAGGCGGGGGCGTTGAGACCCAGTACTTC

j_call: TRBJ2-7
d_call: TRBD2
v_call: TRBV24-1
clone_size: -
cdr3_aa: CATPAGELISYEQYF
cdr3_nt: TGTGCCACGCCAGCGGGAGAGCTAATCTCCTACGAGCAGTACTTC

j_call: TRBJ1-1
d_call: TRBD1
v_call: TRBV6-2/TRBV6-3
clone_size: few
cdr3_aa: CASSYPGTGNTEAFF
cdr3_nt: TGTGCCAGCAGTTACCCCGGGACAGGGAACACTGAAGCTTTCTTT

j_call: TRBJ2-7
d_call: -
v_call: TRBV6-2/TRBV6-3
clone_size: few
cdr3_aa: CASSYSGPLHEQYF
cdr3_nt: TGTGCCAGCAGTTACTCCGGGCCCCTTCACGAGCAGTACTTC

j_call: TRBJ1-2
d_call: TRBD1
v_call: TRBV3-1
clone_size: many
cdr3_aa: CASSPTRDRANLLYGYTF
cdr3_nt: TGTGCCAGCAGCCCTACACGGGACAGGGCTAATCTCTTATATGGCTACACCTTC

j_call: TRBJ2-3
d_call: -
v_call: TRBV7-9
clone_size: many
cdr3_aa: CASSLMSVDTQYF
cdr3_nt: TGTGCCAGCAGCTTAATGAGCGTAGATACGCAGTATTTT

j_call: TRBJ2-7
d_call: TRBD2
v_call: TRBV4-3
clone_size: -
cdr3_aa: CASSQQGLAGKGEQYF
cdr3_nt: TGCGCCAGCAGTCAACAGGGGCTAGCGGGAAAAGGGGAGCAGTACTTC

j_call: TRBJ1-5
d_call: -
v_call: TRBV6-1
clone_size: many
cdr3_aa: CASSEGNGPGQPQHF
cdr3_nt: TGTGCCAGCAGTGAAGGGAACGGTCCCGGTCAGCCCCAGCATTTT

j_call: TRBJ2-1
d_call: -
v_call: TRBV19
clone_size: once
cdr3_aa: CASSIDWGVSDEQFF
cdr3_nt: TGTGCCAGTAGTATAGATTGGGGAGTATCAGATGAGCAGTTCTTC

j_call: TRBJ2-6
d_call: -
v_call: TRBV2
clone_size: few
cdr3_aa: CASSPGRGVPGANVLTF
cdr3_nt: TGTGCCAGCAGTCCGGGACGCGGTGTTCCTGGGGCCAACGTCCTGACTTTC

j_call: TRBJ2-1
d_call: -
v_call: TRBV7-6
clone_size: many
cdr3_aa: CASSRLTYGLGSFNEQFF
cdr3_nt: TGTGCCAGCAGCCGACTAACCTACGGGCTCGGATCCTTCAATGAGCAGTTCTTC

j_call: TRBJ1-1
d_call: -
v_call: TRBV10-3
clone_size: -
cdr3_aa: CAISEPAGTEAFF
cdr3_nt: TGTGCCATCAGTGAGCCGGCGGGAACTGAAGCTTTCTTT

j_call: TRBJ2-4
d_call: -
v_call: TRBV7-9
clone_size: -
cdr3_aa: CASSPPSRAKNIQYF
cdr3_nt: TGTGCCAGCAGCCCCCCTTCGAGGGCCAAAAACATTCAGTACTTC

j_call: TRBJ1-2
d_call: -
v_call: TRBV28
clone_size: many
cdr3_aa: CASADPSGLLRGYGYTF
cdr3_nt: TGTGCCAGCGCAGATCCCTCGGGCCTCCTGCGGGGCTATGGCTACACCTTC

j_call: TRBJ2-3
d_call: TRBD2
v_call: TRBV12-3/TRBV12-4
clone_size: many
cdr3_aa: CASRPRTSGTTDTQYF
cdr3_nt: TGTGCCAGCAGACCTAGGACTAGCGGGACCACAGATACGCAGTATTTT

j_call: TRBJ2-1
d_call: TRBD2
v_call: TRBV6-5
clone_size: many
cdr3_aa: CASSYPSGRGNEQFF
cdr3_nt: TGTGCCAGCAGTTACCCTAGCGGGAGAGGCAATGAGCAGTTCTTC

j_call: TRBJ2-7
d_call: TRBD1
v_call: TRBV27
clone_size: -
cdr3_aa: CASSSSYHRGQGEQYF
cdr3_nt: TGTGCCAGCAGTTCATCCTACCACAGGGGGCAAGGCGAGCAGTACTTC

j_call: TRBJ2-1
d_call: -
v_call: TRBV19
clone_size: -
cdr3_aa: CASSILEREDRFF
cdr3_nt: TGTGCCAGTAGTATATTGGAGAGAGAAGATCGGTTCTTC

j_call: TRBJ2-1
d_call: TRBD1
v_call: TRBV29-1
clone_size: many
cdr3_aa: CSVEAGQGNSYNEQFF
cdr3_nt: TGCAGCGTTGAGGCGGGACAGGGGAACTCTTACAATGAGCAGTTCTTC

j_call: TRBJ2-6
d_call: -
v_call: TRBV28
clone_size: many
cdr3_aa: CASRLDFSGANVLTF
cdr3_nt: TGTGCCAGCAGACTCGACTTTTCTGGGGCCAACGTCCTGACTTTC

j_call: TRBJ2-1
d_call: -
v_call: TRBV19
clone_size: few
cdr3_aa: CASSKSSYNEQFF
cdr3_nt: TGTGCCAGTAGCAAGAGCTCCTACAATGAGCAGTTCTTC

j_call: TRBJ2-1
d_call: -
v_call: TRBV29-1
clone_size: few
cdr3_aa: CSVQKDRSQYNEQFF
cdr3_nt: TGCAGCGTTCAAAAGGACAGAAGCCAATACAATGAGCAGTTCTTC

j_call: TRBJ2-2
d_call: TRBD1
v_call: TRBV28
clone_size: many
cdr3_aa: CASSPPEGQGGVIF
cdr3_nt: TGTGCCAGCAGTCCTCCAGAAGGACAGGGGGGAGTGATTTTT

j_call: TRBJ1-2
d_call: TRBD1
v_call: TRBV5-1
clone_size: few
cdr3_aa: CASSLRGQGGSSDGYTF
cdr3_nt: TGCGCCAGCAGCTTGCGGGGACAGGGTGGGTCGTCTGATGGCTACACCTTC

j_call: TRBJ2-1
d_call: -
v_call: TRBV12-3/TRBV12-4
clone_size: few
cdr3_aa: CASSPVGLKDEQFF
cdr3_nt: TGTGCCAGCAGTCCGGTCGGACTTAAGGATGAGCAGTTCTTC

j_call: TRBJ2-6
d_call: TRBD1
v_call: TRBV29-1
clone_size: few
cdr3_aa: CSVEDRGKPSSGANVLTF
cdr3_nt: TGCAGCGTTGAAGACAGGGGGAAGCCGTCCTCTGGGGCCAACGTCCTGACTTTC

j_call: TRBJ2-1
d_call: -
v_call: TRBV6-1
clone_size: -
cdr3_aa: CASSEVNVGQFF
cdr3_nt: TGTGCCAGCAGTGAAGTGAACGTCGGCCAGTTCTTC

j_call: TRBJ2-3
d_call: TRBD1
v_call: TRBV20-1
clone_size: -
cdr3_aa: CSAGDRGTDTQYF
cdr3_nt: TGCAGTGCTGGGGACAGGGGAACAGATACGCAGTATTTT

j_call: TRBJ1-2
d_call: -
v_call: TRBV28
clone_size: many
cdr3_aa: CASSPSFTGNYGYTF
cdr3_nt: TGTGCCAGCAGCCCTTCCTTCACAGGAAACTATGGCTACACCTTC

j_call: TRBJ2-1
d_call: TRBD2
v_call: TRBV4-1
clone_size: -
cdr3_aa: CASSQDGLAGGSSYNEQFF
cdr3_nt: TGCGCCAGCAGCCAAGACGGCCTAGCGGGAGGGAGCTCCTACAATGAGCAGTTCTTC

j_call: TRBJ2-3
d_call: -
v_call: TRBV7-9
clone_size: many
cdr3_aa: CASTPPGATDTQYF
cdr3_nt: TGTGCCAGCACCCCCCCCGGGGCTACAGATACGCAGTATTTT

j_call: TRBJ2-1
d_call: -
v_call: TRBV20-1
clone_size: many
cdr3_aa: CSAKLPWGSQNNEQFF
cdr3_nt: TGCAGTGCTAAATTACCGTGGGGGAGCCAGAACAATGAGCAGTTCTTC

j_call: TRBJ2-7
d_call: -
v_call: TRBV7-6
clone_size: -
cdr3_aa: CASSHGKGSPYEQYF
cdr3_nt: TGTGCCAGCAGTCATGGGAAGGGATCCCCCTACGAGCAGTACTTC

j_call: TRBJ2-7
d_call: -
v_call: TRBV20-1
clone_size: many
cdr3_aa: CSASGLEPPYEQYF
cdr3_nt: TGCAGTGCCTCGGGGCTAGAACCCCCCTACGAGCAGTACTTC

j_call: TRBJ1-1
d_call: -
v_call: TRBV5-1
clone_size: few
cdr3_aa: CASSLIHRVGTEAFF
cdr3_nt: TGCGCCAGCAGCTTGATCCACAGGGTAGGGACTGAAGCTTTCTTT

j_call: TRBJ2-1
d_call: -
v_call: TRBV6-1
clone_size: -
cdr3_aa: CASRQGSSYNEQFF
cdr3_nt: TGTGCCAGCAGACAGGGAAGCTCCTACAATGAGCAGTTCTTC

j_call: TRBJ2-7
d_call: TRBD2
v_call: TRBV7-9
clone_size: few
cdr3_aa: CASSLGIAGGPPNEQYF
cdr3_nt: TGTGCCAGCAGCTTAGGAATAGCGGGAGGGCCCCCCAACGAGCAGTACTTC

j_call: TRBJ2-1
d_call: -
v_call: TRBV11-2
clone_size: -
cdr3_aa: CASSIAPHNEQFF
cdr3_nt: TGTGCCAGCAGCATTGCCCCCCACAATGAGCAGTTCTTC

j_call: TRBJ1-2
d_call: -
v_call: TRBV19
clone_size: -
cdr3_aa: CASSIGATDYGYTF
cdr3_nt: TGTGCCAGTAGTATTGGCGCGACAGACTATGGCTACACCTTC

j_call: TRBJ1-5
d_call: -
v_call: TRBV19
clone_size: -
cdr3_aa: CASSIGGEGQPQHF
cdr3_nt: TGTGCCAGTAGTATTGGGGGGGAGGGTCAGCCCCAGCATTTT

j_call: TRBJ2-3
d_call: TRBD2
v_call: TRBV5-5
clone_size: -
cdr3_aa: CASSIPSGTSTDTQYF
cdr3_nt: TGTGCCAGCAGCATACCTAGCGGTACTAGCACAGATACGCAGTATTTT

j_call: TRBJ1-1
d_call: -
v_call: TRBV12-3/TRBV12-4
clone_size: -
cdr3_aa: CASSLAEDSAEAFF
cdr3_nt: TGTGCCAGCAGTTTAGCGGAGGATAGCGCTGAAGCTTTCTTT

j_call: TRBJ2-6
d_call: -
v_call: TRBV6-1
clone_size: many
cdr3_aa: CASSILLGSGANVLTF
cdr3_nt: TGTGCCAGCAGTATCCTCTTGGGTTCTGGGGCCAACGTCCTGACTTTC

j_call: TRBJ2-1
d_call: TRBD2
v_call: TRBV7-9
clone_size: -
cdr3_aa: CASIIRELRLAGGLVGEQFF
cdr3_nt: TGTGCCAGCATTATTAGGGAACTGCGACTAGCGGGAGGGCTGGTCGGTGAGCAGTTCTTC

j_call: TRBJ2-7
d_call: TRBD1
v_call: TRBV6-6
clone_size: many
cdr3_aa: CASSYDRGLYEQYF
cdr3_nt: TGTGCCAGCAGTTATGACAGGGGGTTATACGAGCAGTACTTC

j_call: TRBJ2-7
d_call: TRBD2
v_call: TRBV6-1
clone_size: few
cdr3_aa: CASRHSGRVAYEQYF
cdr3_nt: TGTGCCAGCAGACATAGCGGGAGGGTCGCCTACGAGCAGTACTTC

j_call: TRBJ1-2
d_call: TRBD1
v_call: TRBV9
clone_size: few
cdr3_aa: CASSATGTGVERYGYTF
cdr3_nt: TGTGCCAGCAGCGCAACAGGGACAGGGGTGGAACGCTATGGCTACACCTTC

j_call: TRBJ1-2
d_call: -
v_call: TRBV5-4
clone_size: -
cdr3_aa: CASSFDGGGGYTF
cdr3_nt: TGTGCCAGCAGCTTTGACGGGGGAGGTGGCTACACCTTC